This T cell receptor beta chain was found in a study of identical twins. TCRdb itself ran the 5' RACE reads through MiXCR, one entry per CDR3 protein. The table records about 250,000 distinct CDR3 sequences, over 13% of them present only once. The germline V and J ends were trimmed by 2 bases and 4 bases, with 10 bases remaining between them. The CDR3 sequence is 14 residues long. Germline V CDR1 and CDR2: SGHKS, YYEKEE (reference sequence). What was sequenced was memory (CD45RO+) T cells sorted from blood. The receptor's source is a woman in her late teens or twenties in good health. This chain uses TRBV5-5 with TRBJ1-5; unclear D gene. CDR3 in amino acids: CASSFESGNQPQHF. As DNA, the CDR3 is TGTGCCAGCAGCTTTGAGTCGGGAAATCAGCCCCAGCATTTT.